A selection of T cell receptor beta chains follows, all from one sample in a study of blood T cell repertoires in COVID-19. Assay used: immunoSEQ multiplex PCR; TCRdb lists only in-frame clones, some missing. The profile shows about 200,000 clones, about 90% of them singletons. Sequencing was performed on PBMCs or T cells enriched from blood (not recorded which). These receptors came from a man aged 30 to 39 who had recovered from COVID-19. Each CDR3 is given with its conserved first and last residue. A D gene is named only where the DNA matches it firmly. Rows may omit the clone size; those that give it use once, few, many or a size class.

d_call: .; j_call: TRBJ2-2; v_call: TRBV9; clone_size: .; cdr3_nt: TGTGCCAGCAGCTCCCCCGGGACATCGAACACCGGGGAGCTGTTTTTT; cdr3_aa: CASSSPGTSNTGELFF
d_call: .; j_call: TRBJ2-1; v_call: TRBV7-8; clone_size: .; cdr3_nt: TGTGCCAGCAGTGCCGGGGGTCGCTCCTACAATGAGCAGTTCTTC; cdr3_aa: CASSAGGRSYNEQFF
d_call: .; j_call: TRBJ1-6; v_call: TRBV5-4; clone_size: few; cdr3_nt: TGTGCCAGCAGCTTGGTCCCGGGGAGTTCACCCCTCCACTTT; cdr3_aa: CASSLVPGSSPLHF
d_call: TRBD1; j_call: TRBJ2-3; v_call: TRBV30; clone_size: .; cdr3_nt: TGTGCCTGGGGAAGGACAGGGCGAGATACGCAGTATTTT; cdr3_aa: CAWGRTGRDTQYF
d_call: TRBD2; j_call: TRBJ2-3; v_call: TRBV5-1; clone_size: .; cdr3_nt: TGCGCCAGCAGCTTGGACGGGAGGGGCACAGATACGCAGTATTTT; cdr3_aa: CASSLDGRGTDTQYF
d_call: TRBD1; j_call: TRBJ1-1; v_call: TRBV11-3; clone_size: .; cdr3_nt: TGTGCCAGCAGCTTGTCGGGACAGGGGTTATCTGAAGCTTTCTTT; cdr3_aa: CASSLSGQGLSEAFF
d_call: TRBD1; j_call: TRBJ1-4; v_call: TRBV5-4; clone_size: .; cdr3_nt: TGTGCCAGCAGCGATACCCCGGGACAGCAAGAAAAACTGTTTTTT; cdr3_aa: CASSDTPGQQEKLFF
d_call: TRBD2; j_call: TRBJ2-1; v_call: TRBV25-1; clone_size: .; cdr3_nt: TGTGCCAGCAGCCGACTAGCGGGCACCTCCTACAATGAGCAGTTCTTC; cdr3_aa: CASSRLAGTSYNEQFF
d_call: .; j_call: TRBJ2-1; v_call: TRBV2; clone_size: .; cdr3_nt: TGTGCCAGCACTGAGAGACACATATCTCCGTTCTTC; cdr3_aa: CASTERHISPFF
d_call: TRBD1; j_call: TRBJ1-1; v_call: TRBV9; clone_size: .; cdr3_nt: TGTGCCAGCAGCGGGACAGGGATTTCAACTGAAGCTTTCTTT; cdr3_aa: CASSGTGISTEAFF